The 12 T cell receptor beta chains below come from one sample, sequenced in a study of identical twins. TCRdb processed the 5' RACE reads anew with MiXCR; each CDR3 protein has one entry. Altogether around 680,000 distinct CDR3 sequences are present, 8.5% to 9% being singletons, with the ten largest covering approximately 0.89%. The same sample was also used in a study of yellow fever vaccine responses in identical twins.

Sequenced: PBMCs. These receptors originate from a woman aged 18-29 years in good health.

The chain uses TRBV12-5 and TRBJ2-2, with 7 bases aligning to TRBD1. CDR1 LGHNT and CDR2 FRNRAP come from the germline V gene. Trimming removed 6 bases from V and 4 bases from J; junction bases left unmatched: 8. CDR3 size: 15 residues. Here the CDR3 DNA reads TGTGCTAGTGGCAAGCTCGACAGGGCCACCGGGGAGCTGTTTTTT. Residues: CASGKLDRATGELFF.

J is TRBJ2-5 and V is TRBV11-2; D unclear. V lost 0 bases to trimming and J lost 7 bases, with 12 bases between them. The CDR3 extends over 14 amino acids. Germline CDR1 is SGHAT and CDR2 is FQNNGV. CDR3 nucleotides: TGTGCCAGCAGCTTAGAATTTGTCGCCGGGACCCAGTACTTC. As protein: CASSLEFVAGTQYF.

This clonotype appeared many times. This chain uses TRBV6-5 with TRBJ2-3; 14 positions agree with TRBD2. The germline CDR1 and CDR2 sequences are MNHEY and SVGAGI. V was clipped by 2 bases and J by 0 bases; unmatched bases: 1. The CDR3 is made up of 17 amino acids. CDR3 DNA sequence: TGTGCCAGCAGTTACAGGACTAGCGGGGGGAGCACAGATACGCAGTATTTT. Amino acid sequence: CASSYRTSGGSTDTQYF.

The sample holds many counts of this clonotype. The V call is TRBV5-1, the J call TRBJ2-3; 7 nucleotides match TRBD2. Losses at the gene ends were 0 bases for V and 1 base for J; bases not matched to a gene: 14. This CDR3 is built from 19 residues. Germline CDR1 and CDR2: SGHRS and YFSETQ. In DNA, the CDR3 is TGCGCCAGCAGCTTGGACGGAGAGGTCGGAACTAGCGGCACAGATACGCAGTATTTT. The encoded protein is CASSLDGEVGTSGTDTQYF.

The chain joins TRBV7-6 to TRBJ2-5; the D gene is possibly TRBD2 (6 bases). CDR1 and CDR2 from the germline V gene are SGHVS and FNYEAQ. The V end lost 4 bases, the J end lost 5 bases, and 17 bases lay between the germline ends. This CDR3 spans 15 amino acids. The CDR3 region has the DNA TGTGCCAGCAGCTCAGCTGGGAGGATTACCGAGACCCAGTACTTC. Its translation is CASSSAGRITETQYF.

This clonotype was observed a few times. This chain joins TRBV10-3 and TRBJ1-2; no clear D gene. Trimming took off 3 bases at V and 2 bases at J, with 10 bases between the two ends. This CDR3 region has 14 residues. Germline V lookup: CDR1 ENHRY, CDR2 SYGVKD. CDR3 protein: CAISDFQENYGYTF. In DNA, the CDR3 is TGTGCCATCAGTGACTTCCAGGAAAACTATGGCTACACCTTC.

V gene TRBV15 combines with J gene TRBJ2-2; perhaps D is TRBD1 or TRBD2 (5 bases each). CDR3 length: 12 amino acids. The V gene's germline CDR1 is LNHNV and CDR2 YYDKDF (reference sequence). V was shortened by 8 bases and J by 7 bases, with 11 bases between the two germline ends. The CDR3 DNA sequence: TGTGCCACCGCATTGGGGGTCGGGGAGCTGTTTTTT. This gives the protein CATALGVGELFF.

With regard to this clonotype: A clone one base away is much larger, so this may be a read error. The V and J genes are TRBV29-1 and TRBJ2-3; D gene unclear. Trimming cost V 4 bases and J 2 bases, with 4 bases left between them. This CDR3 has 11 residues. Germline assignment: CDR1 SQVTM and CDR2 ANQGSEA. The CDR3 sequence: CSVVFTDTQYF. The CDR3 nucleotides read TGCAGCGTTGTCTTCACAGATACGCAGTATTTT.

The table lists this clonotype with a few counts. This rearrangement joins TRBV5-1 to TRBJ2-3, with D unresolved. Germline CDR1 reads SGHRS; CDR2 reads YFSETQ. V was pared by 6 bases and J by 2 bases, with 10 bases between. The CDR3 extends over 13 amino acids. CDR3 region: CASNRIPTDTQYF. CDR3 nucleotide sequence: TGCGCCAGCAACCGGATACCCACAGATACGCAGTATTTT.

This clonotype was found a few times. The V call is TRBV7-6, the J call TRBJ2-3; TRBD2 matches 7 bases. Losses at the gene ends were 1 base for V and 5 bases for J; bases not matched to a gene: 12. The CDR3 has 17 amino acids. The germline V gene encodes CDR1 SGHVS and CDR2 FNYEAQ. The CDR3 bases are TGTGCCAGCAGCTTAGATATGGCGGGAGTAAGTGGAGATACGCAGTATTTT. It yields the protein CASSLDMAGVSGDTQYF.

The chain links TRBV15 to TRBJ2-5, with D hard to call. The CDR3 covers 15 residues. Germline values: CDR1 LNHNV, CDR2 YYDKDF (reference sequence). V lost 1 base and J lost 0, with 9 bases in between. CDR3 nucleotides: TGTGCCACCAGCAGAGTGGCACGGTACCAAGAGACCCAGTACTTC. Its protein is CATSRVARYQETQYF.

This clonotype was counted a few times. This sequence joins TRBV20-1 and TRBJ2-3; D is perhaps TRBD2 (5 bases). V lost 4 bases and J lost 0, with 8 bases in between. Germline V gives CDR1 DFQATT, CDR2 SNEGSKA (reference sequence). The CDR3 is 13 amino acids. CDR3 residues: CSAKRFSTDTQYF. CDR3 sequence (DNA): TGCAGTGCTAAGCGGTTTAGCACAGATACGCAGTATTTT.